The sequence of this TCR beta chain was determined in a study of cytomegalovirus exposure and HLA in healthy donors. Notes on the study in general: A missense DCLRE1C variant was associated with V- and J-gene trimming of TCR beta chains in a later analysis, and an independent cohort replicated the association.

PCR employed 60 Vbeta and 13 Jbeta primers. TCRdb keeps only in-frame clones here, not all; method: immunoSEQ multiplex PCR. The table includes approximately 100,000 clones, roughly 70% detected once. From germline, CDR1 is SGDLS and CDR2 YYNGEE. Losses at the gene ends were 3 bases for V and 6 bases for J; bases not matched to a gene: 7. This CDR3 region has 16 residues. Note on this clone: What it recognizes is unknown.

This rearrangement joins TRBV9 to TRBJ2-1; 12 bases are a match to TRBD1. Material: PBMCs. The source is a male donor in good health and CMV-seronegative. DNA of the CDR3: TGTGCCAGCAGCGCATCCCGGGACAGGGGGCCCAATGAGCAGTTCTTC. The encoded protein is CASSASRDRGPNEQFF.